A single sample gave rise to the 13 T cell receptor beta chains below, sequenced in a study of HIV-infected patients and healthy controls. cDNA was made from about 500 ng RNA using alpha and beta constant primers. Separate chain-specific third strand synthesis with multiplexing indices produced the alpha and beta libraries. TCRdb re-called the 5' RACE reads with MiXCR, one entry per CDR3 protein. This table has 3,500 to 4,500 distinct CDR3 sequences, roughly 8% appearing once. No cell fractionation was done, so the repertoire covers all unsorted peripheral blood T cells. Specimen: blood, collected before antiretroviral therapy. The receptors come from an adult with HIV infection.

This clonotype ranks as medium-sized. V usage is TRBV6-2 or TRBV6-3 and J usage is TRBJ2-3; no clear D. CDR3 size: 14 residues. The V end lost 0 bases, the J end lost 2 bases, and 6 bases lay between the germline ends. Germline V gene sequence: CDR1 MNHEY, CDR2 SVGEGT. The CDR3 sequence is CASSYSRITDTQYF. The CDR3 DNA reads TGTGCCAGCAGTTACTCCAGAATCACAGATACGCAGTATTTT.

At least ten counts were recorded for this clonotype. This sequence joins TRBV13 and TRBJ2-3, with TRBD2 identical over 8 bases. The V gene's germline CDR1 is PRHDT and CDR2 FYEKMQ (reference sequence). The junction had 13 bases not matched to a gene; V was cut back by 5 bases and J by 3 bases. The CDR3 totals 17 residues. This CDR3 is CASSPTVGGALTDTQYF. Here the CDR3 DNA reads TGTGCCAGCAGCCCCACTGTCGGGGGGGCCCTAACAGATACGCAGTATTTT.

This clonotype was recorded at least ten times. The chain joins TRBV6-6 to TRBJ1-5; TRBD1 is a possible D gene (5 bases). Per germline, CDR1 MNHNY and CDR2 SVGAGI (reference sequence). Between the trimmed V and J ends, which lost 7 bases and 9 bases, there was a span of 22 bases. The CDR3 has 15 amino acids. CDR3 bases: TGTGCCAGCACCCCGGGGGATGCGGGTGCTTGGCCCCAGCATTTT. Encoded protein: CASTPGDAGAWPQHF.

By share, this clonotype counts as medium-sized (0.01 to 0.1%). This sequence joins TRBV19 and TRBJ1-1, with D tentatively TRBD1 (5 bases). Germline loops: CDR1 LNHDA, CDR2 SQIVND (reference sequence). The CDR3 covers 15 residues. Deletions cut 7 bases from V and 2 bases from J, with 17 bases between. The DNA of the CDR3 is TGTGCCAGTAAACACGGGACTCGGGATAACACTGAAGCTTTCTTT. Translation gives CASKHGTRDNTEAFF. Combining the CDR3 with reference TRBV19 and TRBJ1-1 gives the whole variable domain DGGITQSPKYLFRKEGQNVTLSCEQNLNHDAMYWYRQDPGQGLRLIYYSQIVNDFQKGDIAEGYSVSREKKESFPLTVTSAQKNPTAFYLCASKHGTRDNTEAFFGQGTRLTVV.

There are many counts of this clonotype. The chain carries TRBV6-6 and TRBJ2-7, with TRBD1 matching 10 bases. The V gene's germline CDR1 is MNHNY and CDR2 SVGAGI (reference sequence). CDR3 length: 13 amino acids. The V segment lost 4 bases and the J segment 4 bases; nucleotides outside the gene matches: 1. The CDR3: CASSWTGGYEQYF. In DNA form, the CDR3 reads TGTGCCAGCAGTTGGACAGGGGGTTACGAGCAGTACTTC.

CDR3 region: CASSLSWTTPGEQYF. The CDR3 bases are TGTGCCAGCAGTTTATCCTGGACTACCCCAGGGGAGCAGTACTTC. The chain recombines TRBV12-3 or TRBV12-4 with TRBJ2-7; tentatively, D is TRBD2 (6 bases). The V gene lost 2 bases and the J gene lost 7 bases, with 18 bases spanning the gap. The CDR3 runs to 15 residues.

This clonotype was counted many times. The V gene is TRBV28, the J gene TRBJ1-1; 8 bases align to TRBD1. The CDR3 has 15 residues. Germline V lookup: CDR1 MDHEN, CDR2 SYDVKM. V was pared by 7 bases and J by 0 bases, with 7 bases of the junction left unmatched. CDR3 sequence reads: CASTDRGLMNTEAFF. CDR3 in DNA: TGTGCCAGCACCGACAGGGGACTTATGAACACTGAAGCTTTCTTT.

This clonotype is medium-sized. This chain links TRBV4-2 with TRBJ2-7; 7 nucleotides match TRBD1. Germline CDR1 reads LGHNA; CDR2 reads YNFKEQ. The CDR3 is 14 amino acids. V lost 5 bases to trimming and J lost 3 bases; unmatched junction nucleotides: 7. Here the CDR3 reads CASSARDSHYEQYF. The CDR3 DNA reads TGTGCCAGCAGCGCCCGGGACAGCCACTACGAGCAGTACTTC.

A few counts support this clonotype. The chain is built from TRBV18 and TRBJ2-1; no reliable D call. Trimming stripped 2 bases from V and 5 bases from J, with 4 bases between. This CDR3 comprises 12 residues. Germline-derived CDR1 and CDR2 are KGHSH and LQKENI. The DNA of the CDR3 is TGTGCCAGCTCACCAGAGCACAATGAGCAGTTCTTC. This translates into CASSPEHNEQFF.

A few counts support this clonotype. The rearrangement joins TRBV15 to TRBJ2-1; 11 nucleotides match TRBD2. The length of the CDR3 is 16 residues. V lost 2 bases to trimming and J lost 7 bases; unmatched junction nucleotides: 7. Germline V CDR1 and CDR2: LNHNV, YYDKDF (reference sequence). This chain's CDR3 is CATSRHSGRARNEQFF. The CDR3 DNA sequence: TGTGCCACCAGCAGACATAGCGGGAGGGCAAGAAATGAGCAGTTCTTC.

By sample share, this clonotype is medium-sized (0.01 to 0.1%). The chain recombines TRBV3-1 with TRBJ1-6; 7 nucleotides line up with TRBD1. J was trimmed by 7 bases and V by 3 bases; bases with no gene match: 6. This CDR3 spans 15 amino acids. Germline assignment: CDR1 LGHDT and CDR2 YNNKEL (reference sequence). CDR3 residues: CASSHFDRANSPLHF. CDR3 nucleotides: TGTGCCAGCAGCCATTTCGACAGGGCCAATTCACCCCTCCACTTT. Supplemented by reference TRBV3-1 and TRBJ1-6, the full variable domain reads DTAVSQTPKYLVTQMGNDKSIKCEQNLGHDTMYWYKQDSKKFLKIMFSYNNKELIINETVPNRFSPKSPDKAHLNLHINSLELGDSAVYFCASSHFDRANSPLHFGNGTRLTVT.

This clonotype appeared many times. CDR3 coding DNA: TGTGCCAGCAGCCAGCCCAACTACGAGCAGTACTTC. Translating gives CASSQPNYEQYF. The V gene is TRBV7-2, the J gene TRBJ2-7; D unresolved. The germline V gene has CDR1 SGHTA and CDR2 FQGNSA. This CDR3 spans 12 amino acids. V lost 5 bases, J lost 3 bases, and 8 bases lay in between.

A note on this clonotype: The final CDR3 position lacks the conserved phenylalanine or tryptophan, pointing to a likely read error. The rearrangement joins TRBV2 to TRBJ1-3; D remains unclear. Germline V gene data show CDR1 as SNHLY and CDR2 as FYNNEI. V gave up 3 bases and J gave up 0 bases, with 9 bases separating them. The CDR3 totals 15 residues. CDR3 in DNA: TGTGCCAGCAGTGACACCTCCTTCTCTGGAAACACCATATATTCT. It yields the protein CASSDTSFSGNTIYS.